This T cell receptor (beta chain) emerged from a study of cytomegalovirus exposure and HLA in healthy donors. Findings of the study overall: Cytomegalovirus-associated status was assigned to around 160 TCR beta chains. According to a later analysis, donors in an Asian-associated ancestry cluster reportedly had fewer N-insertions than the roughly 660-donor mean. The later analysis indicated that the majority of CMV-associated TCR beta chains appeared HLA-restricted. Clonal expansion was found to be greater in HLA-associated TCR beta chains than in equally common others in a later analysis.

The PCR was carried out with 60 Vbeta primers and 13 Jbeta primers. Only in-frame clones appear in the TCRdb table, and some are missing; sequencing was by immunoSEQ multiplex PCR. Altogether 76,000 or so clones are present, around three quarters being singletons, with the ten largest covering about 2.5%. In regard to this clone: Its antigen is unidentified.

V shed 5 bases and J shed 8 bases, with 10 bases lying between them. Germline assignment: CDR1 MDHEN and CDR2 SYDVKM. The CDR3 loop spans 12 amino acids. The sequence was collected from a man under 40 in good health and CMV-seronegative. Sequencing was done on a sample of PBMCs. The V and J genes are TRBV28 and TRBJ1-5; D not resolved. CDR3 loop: CASSPPAEPQHF. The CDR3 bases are TGTGCCAGCAGTCCCCCGGCGGAGCCCCAGCATTTT.